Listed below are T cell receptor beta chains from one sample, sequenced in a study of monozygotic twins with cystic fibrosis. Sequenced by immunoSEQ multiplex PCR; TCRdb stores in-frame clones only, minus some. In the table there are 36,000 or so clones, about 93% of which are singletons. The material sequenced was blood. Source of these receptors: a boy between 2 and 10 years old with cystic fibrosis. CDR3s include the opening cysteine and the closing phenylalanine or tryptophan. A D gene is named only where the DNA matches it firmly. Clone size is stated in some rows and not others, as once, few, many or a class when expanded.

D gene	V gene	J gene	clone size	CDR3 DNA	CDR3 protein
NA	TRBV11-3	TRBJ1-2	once	TGTGCCAGCAGCCGGGACATCTATGGCTACACCTTC	CASSRDIYGYTF
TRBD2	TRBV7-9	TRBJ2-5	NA	TGTGCCAGCAGCTTAGGACTAGCGGAGACCCAGTACTTC	CASSLGLAETQYF
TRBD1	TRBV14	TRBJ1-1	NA	TGTGCCAGCAGCCAAGATGAAGCAGGGGGCTATGGAGCTTTCTTT	CASSQDEAGGYGAFF
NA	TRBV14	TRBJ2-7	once	TGTGCCAGCAGCCAAGTAGGCGGTCACTCCTCCTACGAGCAGTACTTC	CASSQVGGHSSYEQYF
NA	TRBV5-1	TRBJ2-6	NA	TGCGCCAGCGTCTCTGGGGCCAACGTCCTGACTTTC	CASVSGANVLTF
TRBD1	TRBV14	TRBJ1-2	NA	TGTGCCAGCAGCCCTTTCCAGGGGGTTGGCTACACCTTC	CASSPFQGVGYTF
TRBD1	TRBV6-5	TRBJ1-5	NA	TGTGCCAGCAGTAACGACAGGGGGCTCAATCAGCCCCAGCATTTT	CASSNDRGLNQPQHF
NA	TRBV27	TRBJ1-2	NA	TGTGCCAGCAGTTTATCGCAGGGGTGGGGCTACACCTTC	CASSLSQGWGYTF
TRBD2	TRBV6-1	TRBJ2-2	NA	TGTGCCAGCAGTGTTATCGGGACTAGCGGTGGTAGGGGGGAGCTGTTTTTT	CASSVIGTSGGRGELFF
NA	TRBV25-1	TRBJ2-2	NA	TGTGCCAGCAGTGAATATATGGGTGTGCGCACCGGGGAGCTGTTTTTT	CASSEYMGVRTGELFF
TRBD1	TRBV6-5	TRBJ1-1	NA	TGTGCCAGCAGCTCGGGACAGCCGAACACTGAAGCTTTCTTT	CASSSGQPNTEAFF
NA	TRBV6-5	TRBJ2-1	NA	TGTGCCAGCAGTTACTTGTCGCGGAATGAGCAGTTCTTC	CASSYLSRNEQFF
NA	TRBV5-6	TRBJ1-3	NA	TGTGCCAGCAGCCCTTATTCAGCTTCTGGAAACACCATATATTTT	CASSPYSASGNTIYF
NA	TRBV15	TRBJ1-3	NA	TGTGCCACCAGCAAGATAACAGCCTCTGGAAACACCATATATTTT	CATSKITASGNTIYF
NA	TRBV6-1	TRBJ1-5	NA	TGTGCCAGCAGTGAACCCCTCCCGGGCCCCAGGGGTCAGCCCCAGCATTTT	CASSEPLPGPRGQPQHF
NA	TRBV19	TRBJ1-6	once	TGTGCCAGTAGCTACCGGGACGGACATAATTCACCCCTCCACTTT	CASSYRDGHNSPLHF
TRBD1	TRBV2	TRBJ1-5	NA	TGTGCCAGCAGTGAGCACCCACAGGGGCAGTATAGCAATCAGCCCCAGCATTTT	CASSEHPQGQYSNQPQHF
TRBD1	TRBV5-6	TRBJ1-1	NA	TGTGCCAGCAGCAGGGACAGGGGGGGCACTGAAGCTTTCTTT	CASSRDRGGTEAFF
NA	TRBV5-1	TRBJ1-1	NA	TGCGCCAGCAGCTTGACAGAGAACACTGAAGCTTTCTTT	CASSLTENTEAFF
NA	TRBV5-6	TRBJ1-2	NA	TGTGCCAGCAGCTTGCCCTTCGAGGGTAGCTATGGCTACACCTTC	CASSLPFEGSYGYTF
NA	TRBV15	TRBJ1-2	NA	TGTGCCACCAGCAGAGACCCAGGGGAGGGCTATGGCTACACCTTC	CATSRDPGEGYGYTF
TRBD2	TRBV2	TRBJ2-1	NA	TGTGCCAGCAGTTCAATTTGGTCGGGACTAGCGGGGGTTGAGCAGTTCTTC	CASSSIWSGLAGVEQFF
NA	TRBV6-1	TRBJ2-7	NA	TGTGCCAGCAGTGACCGGGGGGCCCCCCTCCGTGACGAGCAGTACTTC	CASSDRGAPLRDEQYF
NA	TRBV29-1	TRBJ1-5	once	TGCAGCGTTGAAGAATCGGGGGGCAATCAGCCCCAGCATTTT	CSVEESGGNQPQHF
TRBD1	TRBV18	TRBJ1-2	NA	TGTGCCAGCTCACCGACAGGGGATGGCTACACCTTC	CASSPTGDGYTF
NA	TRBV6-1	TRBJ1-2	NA	TGTGCCAGCAGACTAGGAGATTTGTATGGCTACACCTTC	CASRLGDLYGYTF
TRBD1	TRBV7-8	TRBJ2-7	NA	TGTGCCAGCAGCCAGATGGCCGGGACAGGGTACGAGCAGTACTTC	CASSQMAGTGYEQYF
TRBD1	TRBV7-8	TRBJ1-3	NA	TGTGCCAGCAGCAACCGACAGGGGCCGCTGGGAAACACCATATATTTT	CASSNRQGPLGNTIYF
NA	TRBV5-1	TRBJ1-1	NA	TGCGCCAGCGGTTGGGGTCAGGCGAACACTGAAGCTTTCTTT	CASGWGQANTEAFF
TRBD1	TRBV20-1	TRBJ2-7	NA	TGCAGTGTGGACAGGGGCTACGAGCAGTACTTC	CSVDRGYEQYF
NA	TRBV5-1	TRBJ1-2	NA	TGCGCCAGCAGCTTAAGTGGTGCGGAGGGCTACACCTTC	CASSLSGAEGYTF
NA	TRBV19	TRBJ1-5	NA	TGTGCCAGTAGTACCCGTCCCGACAGAAATCAGCCCCAGCATTTT	CASSTRPDRNQPQHF
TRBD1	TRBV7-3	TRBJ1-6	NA	TGTGCCAGCAGCTTTGCAGGGGGTGCTTCACCCCTCCACTTT	CASSFAGGASPLHF